The 31 T cell receptor beta chains reported below all come from one sample, sequenced in a study of T cells after yellow fever vaccination. Via MiXCR, TCRdb re-called the 5' RACE reads, giving one row per CDR3 protein. This repertoire shows about 630,000 distinct CDR3 sequences, roughly an eighth found once; its top ten account for 14% to 15%. This material consisted of PBMCs, taken on the day of the yellow fever booster vaccination. The receptors here all came from a man aged 30-40 years who received the YFV17D yellow fever vaccine.

Comments on this clonotype: The junction does not match germline at one end; this may be a read error. The chain combines TRBV30 with TRBJ2-7; D perhaps matches TRBD2 (6 bases). The CDR3 is 11 residues long. Germline assignment: CDR1 GTSNPN and CDR2 SVGIG (reference sequence). CDR3 in amino acids: CARRDLYEQYF. The CDR3 DNA sequence: TGTGCCAGGAGGGATCTCTACGAGCAGTACTTC. Full variable domain (outside the CDR3, taken from reference TRBV30 and TRBJ2-7): SQTIHQWPATLVQPVGSPLSLECTVEGTSNPNLYWYRQAAGRGLQLLFYSVGIGQISSEVPQNLSASRPQDRQFILSSKKLLLSDSGFYLCARRDLYEQYFGPGTRLTVT.

This clonotype was counted between two and nine times. V usage is TRBV20-1 and J usage is TRBJ2-7; TRBD2 aligns across 11 bases. The germline V gene has CDR1 DFQATT and CDR2 SNEGSKA (reference sequence). J lost 0 bases, V lost 4 bases, and 2 bases had no gene match. The CDR3 is 14 amino acids. The CDR3 nucleotides read TGCAGTGCTATTAGCGGGAGGGCCTCCTACGAGCAGTACTTC. It encodes CSAISGRASYEQYF.

The chain recombines TRBV3-1 with TRBJ1-1; D ambiguous. CDR1 and CDR2 (germline): LGHDT, YNNKEL (reference sequence). The CDR3 is made up of 14 amino acids. Trimming removed 0 bases at V and 4 bases at J, with 9 bases between. CDR3 nucleotides: TGTGCCAGCAGCCAAGACCTGGACGGCACTGAAGCTTTCTTT. This codes for CASSQDLDGTEAFF.

The rearrangement joins TRBV6-5 to TRBJ2-7, with 7 bases that match TRBD2. Germline loops: CDR1 MNHEY, CDR2 SVGAGI. J gave up 7 bases and V 2 bases, and 8 bases lay outside the gene matches. CDR3 length equals 14 residues. The CDR3 DNA is TGTGCCAGCAGTTACGAAGGGAGGGAAGGAGAGCAGTACTTC. It yields the protein CASSYEGREGEQYF.

The chain links TRBV2 to TRBJ2-1; a possible D gene is TRBD2 (6 bases). The germline V and J ends were trimmed by 10 bases and 3 bases, with 16 bases remaining between them. CDR3 size: 14 residues. Germline CDR1 reads SNHLY; CDR2 reads FYNNEI. The chain's CDR3 is CATVREVLYNEQFF. The CDR3 DNA is TGTGCCACCGTTAGGGAGGTACTCTACAATGAGCAGTTCTTC.

This clonotype was recorded at least ten times. The chain carries TRBV15 and TRBJ2-3, with no clear D. Germline lookup yields CDR1 LNHNV and CDR2 YYDKDF (reference sequence). The CDR3 covers 13 residues. V lost 1 base and J lost 6, with 8 bases in between. The CDR3 coding sequence is TGTGCCACCAGCAGAGTTACGGAGGATACGCAGTATTTT. Protein sequence: CATSRVTEDTQYF.

Only a few counts were recorded for this clonotype. CDR3 nucleotide sequence: TGCAGTGCTAGTGCCGGACTTAGCACAGATACGCAGTATTTT. Translated, it gives CSASAGLSTDTQYF. This chain links TRBV20-1 with TRBJ2-3, with D possibly being TRBD2 (5 bases). The germline V gene encodes CDR1 DFQATT and CDR2 SNEGSKA (reference sequence). The V end was cut by 3 bases, the J end by 0 bases, with 10 bases between. This CDR3 is built from 14 residues.

This clonotype was detected a few times. The genes are TRBV9 and TRBJ2-1; D not certain. Germline CDR1 SGDLS, CDR2 YYNGEE. Trimming removed 0 bases from V and 2 bases from J, with 9 bases in between. This CDR3 has 15 amino acids. CDR3 coding DNA: TGTGCCAGCAGCGTAGAGTCCGCCGCCTACAATGAGCAGTTCTTC. It yields the protein CASSVESAAYNEQFF.

This clonotype was seen only a few times. This sequence joins TRBV6-2 or TRBV6-3 and TRBJ2-7, with 9 bases matching TRBD2. Looked up from germline, CDR1 is MNHEY and CDR2 is SVGEGT. The CDR3 extends over 16 amino acids. Trimming removed 8 bases from V and 2 bases from J; junction bases left unmatched: 13. The CDR3 DNA follows: TGTGCCAGCGCAGGACAGAGCGGGAGGCGCCCCTACGAGCAGTACTTC. Protein sequence: CASAGQSGRRPYEQYF.

V is TRBV7-2 and J is TRBJ2-7; the D is unclear. CDR1 SGHTA and CDR2 FQGNSA come from the germline V gene. Trimming took 1 base from V and 12 from J, leaving 16 bases between them. This CDR3 is 13 amino acids long. The CDR3 here is CASSLEGGRAPYF. The CDR3 DNA sequence: TGTGCCAGCAGCTTAGAGGGCGGCAGAGCTCCGTACTTC.

The CDR3 region is CASSYSQGPGQAFF. CDR3 bases: TGTGCCAGCAGTTACTCGCAGGGTCCCGGCCAGGCTTTCTTT. This chain uses TRBV6-5 with TRBJ1-1; D is possibly TRBD1 (5 bases). Per the germline V gene, CDR1 is MNHEY and CDR2 is SVGAGI. The CDR3 is made up of 14 amino acids. Trimming shortened V by 0 bases and J by 11 bases, and 16 bases separated the two germline ends.

The genes are TRBV4-3 and TRBJ2-5; D remains ambiguous. The CDR3 loop spans 13 amino acids. V lost 3 bases and J 5 bases, leaving 10 bases between the germline ends. Looked up from germline, CDR1 is LGHNA and CDR2 is YSLEER. The CDR3 bases are TGCGCCAGCAGCCAGGGAATGTACGAGACCCAGTACTTC. As protein: CASSQGMYETQYF.

This clonotype has a handful of counts. The rearrangement joins TRBV6-1 to TRBJ1-1; 7 positions agree with TRBD1. Trimming took 6 bases from V and 0 from J; bases not matched to a gene: 10. The CDR3 runs 16 residues. CDR1 and CDR2 from the germline V gene are MNHNS and SASEGT. The CDR3 reads CASSSAGGNLNTEAFF. CDR3 DNA sequence: TGTGCCAGCAGCTCGGCAGGGGGTAATCTGAACACTGAAGCTTTCTTT.

A note on this clonotype: The junction and the germline gene differ at one end; a read error may be behind it. V is TRBV5-1 and J is TRBJ2-7; TRBD2 matches 11 bases. CDR1 is SGHRS, CDR2 YFSETQ, per germline. CDR3 size: 15 residues. DNA for the CDR3: TGCGCCAGCTGCTTAGCGGGAGGGGGGAACTACGAGCAGTACTTC. Its protein is CASCLAGGGNYEQYF.

This clonotype was counted many times. The chain has TRBV18 and TRBJ1-6, with D maybe TRBD1 (5 bases). Per the germline V gene, CDR1 is KGHSH and CDR2 is LQKENI. The CDR3 is 15 residues long. V dropped 3 bases and J dropped 7 bases, with 13 bases sitting between them. CDR3 sequence reads: CASSPRGTENSPLHF. The CDR3 DNA follows: TGTGCCAGCTCACCCCGGGGCACTGAGAATTCACCCCTCCACTTT. Variable domain in full (rest from reference TRBV18 and TRBJ1-6): NAGVMQNPRHLVRRRGQEARLRCSPMKGHSHVYWYRQLPEEGLKFMVYLQKENIIDESGMPKERFSAEFPKEGPSILRIQQVVRGDSAAYFCASSPRGTENSPLHFGNGTRLTVT.

This clonotype was seen a handful of times. V gene TRBV7-2 combines with J gene TRBJ2-7; possibly TRBD2 for D (6 bases). CDR1 and CDR2 (germline): SGHTA, FQGNSA. The CDR3 loop spans 15 amino acids. V was cut by 0 bases and J by 5 bases, with 14 bases left in between. CDR3 region: CASSLAQTSPHEQYF. The CDR3 bases are TGTGCCAGCAGCTTAGCGCAAACTAGCCCCCACGAGCAGTACTTC.

This clonotype has at least ten counts. The gene calls are TRBV20-1 and TRBJ2-7, with D perhaps TRBD2 (7 bases). Deletions cut 3 bases from V and 2 bases from J, with 11 bases between. Germline lookup yields CDR1 DFQATT and CDR2 SNEGSKA (reference sequence). This CDR3 contains 13 residues. CDR3 DNA: TGCAGTGCTAGTAGGGGGAGGGCCTACGAGCAGTACTTC. This sequence encodes CSASRGRAYEQYF.

The V and J genes are TRBV28 and TRBJ1-5; TRBD1 matches at 7 bases. J was trimmed by 6 bases and V by 6 bases; bases with no gene match: 8. The V gene's germline CDR1 is MDHEN and CDR2 SYDVKM. This CDR3 contains 14 residues. Written as DNA, the CDR3 is TGTGCCAGCAGCCGAACCGACAGGGTTCAGCCCCAGCATTTT. It is translated as CASSRTDRVQPQHF.

The J gene is TRBJ1-3, the V gene TRBV7-2, with a possible D match to TRBD1 (6 bases). This CDR3 contains 16 residues. Trimming left V 1 base short and J 0 bases short, with 10 bases between. Germline values: CDR1 SGHTA, CDR2 FQGNSA. The CDR3: CASSLDGQTSGNTIYF. The CDR3 DNA reads as TGTGCCAGCAGCTTAGATGGACAGACCTCTGGAAACACCATATATTTT.

This chain links TRBV5-4 with TRBJ2-7; tentative D call: TRBD2 (6 bases). Trimming stripped 4 bases from V and 3 bases from J, with 14 bases between. The CDR3 is 14 residues long. Germline lookup yields CDR1 SGHNT and CDR2 YYREEE (reference sequence). CDR3 DNA sequence: TGTGCCAGCAGCCGCGGGGAAAGGGTCTACGAGCAGTACTTC. Its translation: CASSRGERVYEQYF.

The genes are TRBV18 and TRBJ2-5; 8 bases map to TRBD1. In germline, CDR1 is KGHSH, CDR2 LQKENI. J lost 4 bases, V lost 3 bases, and 10 bases had no gene match. CDR3 length: 16 residues. CDR3 nucleotide sequence: TGTGCCAGCTCACCGACTCAGGGGGCGCGGGGAGAGACCCAGTACTTC. Amino acid sequence: CASSPTQGARGETQYF.

This chain uses TRBV20-1 with TRBJ2-3, with TRBD1 matching 8 bases. Germline V lookup: CDR1 DFQATT, CDR2 SNEGSKA (reference sequence). This CDR3 spans 16 amino acids. Trimming took 3 bases from V and 2 from J; bases not matched to a gene: 10. The DNA for the CDR3 is TGCAGTGCTAGCCTTCCGGGACAGGCCCCCACAGATACGCAGTATTTT. Its translation: CSASLPGQAPTDTQYF.

This clonotype was counted many times. This chain joins TRBV7-3 and TRBJ1-3; D uncertain. Trimming shortened V by 5 bases and J by 4 bases, and 9 bases separated the two germline ends. The germline V gene encodes CDR1 SGHTA and CDR2 FQGTGA. The CDR3 is made up of 13 amino acids. DNA of the CDR3: TGTGCCAGCAGCCTGAATCAGGGAAACACCATATATTTT. Translating gives CASSLNQGNTIYF.

V is TRBV20-1 and J is TRBJ2-1, with D tentatively TRBD1 or TRBD2 (5 bases each). Germline V gene data show CDR1 as DFQATT and CDR2 as SNEGSKA (reference sequence). This CDR3 has 15 amino acids. Deletions cut 1 base from V and 8 bases from J, with 18 bases between. As DNA, the CDR3 is TGCAGTGCTAGAGGCTTTTCGGGGCCCGGCCATGAGCAGTTCTTC. This translates into CSARGFSGPGHEQFF.

This chain links TRBV11-1 with TRBJ1-1; D unclear. Germline-derived CDR1 and CDR2 are SGHAT and FQDESV (reference sequence). The V and J ends lost 5 bases and 0 bases respectively, with 22 bases between them. The CDR3 consists of 18 residues. CDR3 nucleotides: TGTGCCAGCAGCCGAAAGTCGAGGTACTCAACCATGAACACTGAAGCTTTCTTT. Its translation: CASSRKSRYSTMNTEAFF. Full variable domain (remainder filled in from reference TRBV11-1 and TRBJ1-1): EAEVAQSPRYKITEKSQAVAFWCDPISGHATLYWYRQILGQGPELLVQFQDESVVDDSQLPKDRFSAERLKGVDSTLKIQPAELGDSAMYLCASSRKSRYSTMNTEAFFGQGTRLTVV.

The chain is built from TRBV20-1 and TRBJ2-1; D is undetermined. This CDR3 region has 13 residues. CDR1 is DFQATT, CDR2 SNEGSKA, per germline (reference sequence). Trimming took 5 bases from V and 3 from J, leaving 11 bases between them. This CDR3 is CSAPPTRYNEQFF. The CDR3 DNA reads TGCAGTGCTCCCCCCACACGCTACAATGAGCAGTTCTTC.

This clonotype was counted at least ten times. This chain joins TRBV7-6 and TRBJ2-2; 10 positions agree with TRBD2. The trim removed 5 bases at V and 4 bases at J, leaving 7 bases unmatched. Germline V lookup: CDR1 SGHVS, CDR2 FNYEAQ. The CDR3 is made up of 16 amino acids. CDR3 DNA: TGTGCCAGCAGCCTCCATACTAGCGGGGCCACCGGGGAGCTGTTTTTT. This codes for CASSLHTSGATGELFF.

This clonotype was picked up a small number of times. The gene calls are TRBV29-1 and TRBJ1-2; D is possibly TRBD1 (6 bases). From germline, CDR1 is SQVTM and CDR2 ANQGSEA. CDR3 length: 16 amino acids. Trimming left V 4 bases short and J 5 bases short, with 23 bases between. CDR3 nucleotides: TGCAGCGTTGTTAGGGGCCTGGGACAAGGTTCTTATGGCTACACCTTC. Residues: CSVVRGLGQGSYGYTF.

This clonotype has more than one count but fewer than ten. A junction end diverges from the germline sequence, so it may reflect a read error. The V and J genes are TRBV10-3 and TRBJ1-2; D is perhaps TRBD1 (6 bases). The CDR3 is 13 amino acids. Germline CDR1 and CDR2: ENHRY and SYGVKD. In DNA form, the CDR3 reads TGTGCCATCAGTACAGGGAAGGACAGCAAAGATTTCTTC. It codes for CAISTGKDSKDFF.

This chain links TRBV7-2 with TRBJ2-3; 10 nucleotides match TRBD2. In germline, CDR1 is SGHTA, CDR2 FQGNSA. J gave up 5 bases and V 5 bases, and 7 bases lay outside the gene matches. The CDR3 loop spans 15 amino acids. CDR3 sequence (DNA): TGTGCCAGCAGCGGGCGAAGCGGGAGGGAAGATACGCAGTATTTT. Translated, it gives CASSGRSGREDTQYF.

This chain joins TRBV21-1 and TRBJ2-7; TRBD2 was called by the table and not checked on the DNA. TRBV21-1 is noted as a pseudogene. This CDR3 spans 13 amino acids. CDR3 bases: TGTGCCAGCAGCAAGTGTAAAGGGCTCGAGCAGTACTTC. It encodes CASSKCKGLEQYF.